This TCR beta chain was identified in a study of shared clonotypes between healthy human individuals. About the study: The plates for each donor numbered three CD4 naive, three CD4 memory, two CD8 naive and one CD8 memory.

Study findings and constraints: Non-shared clonotypes had lower generation probabilities than clonotypes shared by all four sorted-subset donors. What limited the represented genetic and exposure-history diversity was the small number of donors.

As concerns this clone: The target antigen is unknown.

CDR3 length: 14 amino acids. Germline V CDR1 and CDR2: LGHNA, YNFKEQ. V was pared by 4 bases and J by 6 bases, with 12 bases between. Using immunoSEQ multiplex PCR, the repertoire was profiled, and TCRdb retains in-frame clones only, with some absent. The profile shows roughly 2.6 million clones, 90% to 95% of them singletons. Material: naive CD4+ T cells sorted from blood. The subset was: CD45RA+ positively selected. The gene calls are TRBV4-2 and TRBJ1-4; D is ambiguous. This TCR was recovered from a man aged 18-30 years in good health. The CDR3 DNA sequence: TGTGCCAGCAGCCGGACGTGGTCGCATGAAAAACTGTTTTTT. The encoded protein is CASSRTWSHEKLFF.